These 2 T cell receptor beta chains came from one sample sequenced in a study of siplizumab effects on memory and regulatory T cells. Produced via immunoSEQ multiplex PCR; TCRdb's table is partial and in-frame only. In the table there are 100,000 or so clones, about 90% of which are singletons. The material sequenced was Tregs sorted from blood. Every receptor here comes from a human donor in good health.

The gene calls are TRBV11-1 and TRBJ2-2; 13 bases line up with TRBD2. Losses at the gene ends were 1 base for V and 4 bases for J; bases not matched to a gene: 9. Germline-derived CDR1 and CDR2 are SGHAT and FQDESV (reference sequence). This CDR3 has 19 amino acids. CDR3 region: CASSLDSGTSGISTGELFF. CDR3 sequence (DNA): TGTGCCAGCAGCTTAGACTCCGGGACTAGCGGGATTTCCACCGGGGAGCTGTTTTTT.

CDR3 protein: CASSNRNSRIKNIQYF. Written as DNA, the CDR3 is TGTGCCAGTAGCAATCGGAATAGCCGTATCAAAAACATTCAGTACTTC. The chain carries TRBV19 and TRBJ2-4; D gene uncertain. Germline CDR1 and CDR2: LNHDA and SQIVND (reference sequence). The CDR3 totals 16 residues. V was shortened by 6 bases and J by 3 bases, with 18 bases between the two germline ends.